This T cell receptor (beta chain) was sequenced during a study of T cells in Graves' hyperthyroidism and ophthalmopathy. Study-level points and caveats: Median prediction lead before ophthalmopathy onset was 6.5 months with the model.

This clonotype was recorded at least ten times. Its antigen is unidentified. Amplification of TCR beta CDR3 regions used RNA as the template. First-round RT-PCR of the TCR CDR3 relied on the HTBI primer set. TCRdb fed the multiplex PCR reads into MiXCR, producing one record per CDR3 protein. The sample has 600,000 to 750,000 distinct CDR3 sequences, roughly 17% seen once. The CDR3 is made up of 15 amino acids. The V and J ends lost 4 bases and 6 bases respectively, with 16 bases between them. Germline V gene data show CDR1 as MDHEN and CDR2 as SYDVKM. This sequence joins TRBV28 and TRBJ2-1; D is uncertain. This sequence was found in a man aged 45-60 years with Graves' hyperthyroidism. Input material: blood. CDR3 nucleotides: TGTGCCAGCAGTTCCTCTCCCGGGCAGCCCAATGAGCAGTTCTTC. Encoded protein: CASSSSPGQPNEQFF.